This T cell receptor beta chain was obtained from a study of T cells in Graves' hyperthyroidism and ophthalmopathy. As concerns this clonotype: Antigen: not known.

Study-level results: Using 13 V-J features, a model discriminated ophthalmopathy from stable hyperthyroidism. Appearing also in blood were most of the thyroid clonotypes expanded above 0.001.

CDR3 length: 15 residues. V lost 0 bases, J lost 2 bases, and 6 bases lay in between. Germline loops: CDR1 SGHRS, CDR2 YFSETQ. Out of approximately 10 ml of fresh peripheral blood came the PBMCs. Template material for amplifying TCR beta CDR3 regions consisted of RNA transcripts. Primed by the HTBI set, a first-round RT-PCR was run on the TCR CDR3. TCRdb processed the multiplex PCR reads anew with MiXCR; each CDR3 protein has one entry. The sample includes approximately 700,000 distinct CDR3 sequences, less than 20% seen only once; the top ten take 8.4%. This TCR was sampled from a man aged 18 to 30 with Graves' hyperthyroidism. V gene TRBV5-1 combines with J gene TRBJ2-6; D ambiguous. The material sequenced was blood. CDR3 nucleotide sequence: TGCGCCAGCAGCTTGGGGACGGCTGGGGCCAACGTCCTGACTTTC. Translation: CASSLGTAGANVLTF.